The source of this TCR beta chain is a study of cytomegalovirus exposure and HLA in healthy donors (dated by TCRdb to 2015 to 2018). In terms of the full investigation: An earlier analysis of a few hundred of the donors reported approximately 260 Gb of sequence data and roughly 120 million unique TCR beta sequences obtained from about 180 million T cells. Roughly 300 gigabases of sequencing data and around 80 million unique TCR sequences made up an early release that covered approximately 700 HLA-typed donors. Of the 398 genotyped donors, 81% were placed in the genetic ancestry cluster associated with self-reported Caucasian donors. The aim of the study was to test whether cataloging public T cell receptors could identify signatures of past pathogen exposure. Using immunosequencing, the study profiled T cell repertoires from 640 or so subjects and related those repertoires to cytomegalovirus serostatus. Along with the approximately 650-subject first cohort, a separate validation cohort of over 90 different subjects was used. To predict cytomegalovirus infection status, the study combined high-throughput TCR immunosequencing, statistical association of individual TCRs with disease status, and machine learning. A later analysis re-analyzed previously published TCR beta repertoires from hundreds of donors and added high-resolution HLA genotyping to study TCR occurrence patterns. Rather than using new phenotypic data, the later analysis identified candidate immune exposures from TCR beta sequences and from how often those sequences occurred across donors. To decide whether each TCR beta V gene segment behaved as functional or pseudogenic, an earlier analysis of fewer than 750 of the donors relied on high-throughput TCR beta sequencing. Donor age, sex, ethnicity and CMV serostatus were compiled alongside the repertoire data. Genome-wide SNP genotypes for about 65% of the roughly 700 donors were used in a later genetic analysis, which treated that subset as a discovery cohort. Every discovery cohort repertoire had been produced on one sequencing platform. HLA typing covered class I and class II loci at four-digit resolution. Typing coverage differed by locus: A, B, C, DRB1 and DQB1 were typed in about 620-640 donors, DQA1 in approximately 520, DPA1 in nearly 610, and DPB1 in 472. About five DR-DQ haplotypes were treated as single units for association and clustering because of strong linkage in the cohort. On average, roughly 240,000 unique TCR beta nucleotide sequences were sequenced per donor among 398 genotyped donors of the cohort, with roughly 18% of those sequences being non-productive. Summary of the overall study and its limitations: A further reported finding was that TCR beta sequences accurately predicted the HLA-A and HLA-B alleles for most subjects in the first cohort. Correlated functional status among segregating V segments might reflect linkage disequilibrium, but an unknown experimental factor could not be ruled out. A later analysis associated some 17,000 TCR beta sequences with specific HLA alleles at a false discovery rate of 0.05. In an earlier analysis of 450 to 750 of the donors, most TCR beta V segments appeared in productive rearrangements about 87% or about 30% of the time, broadly matching IMGT annotations. In a later genetic analysis, fewer N-insertions in productive TCRs were reported among donors in an Asian-associated ancestry cluster than the roughly 700-donor mean. The study listed around 160 TCR beta chains as associated with cytomegalovirus. The cohort was sequenced for TCR beta chains only, and without alpha or paired-chain data the features that could be detected were limited. In both the original and validation cohorts, the classifier was reported to diagnose cytomegalovirus status with high specificity and sensitivity. Because HLA typing was unavailable for some donors at each locus, only the typed subset was used in association tests. Because counts were too low, more than 15 rarely observed V segments, including chromosome 9 orphons, were excluded from the earlier analysis of 500 to 700 of the donors. In a later analysis, the rate of TCR association differed among HLA loci, with DRB1 alleles having the most associated TCRs and HLA-C alleles having the fewest. According to the authors, the approach could potentially be generalized to other disease states and immunological phenotypes. For the cohort, immune exposure information was limited to CMV serostatus. According to a later analysis, parvovirus B19, influenza, CMV and Epstein-Barr virus appeared linked to several top co-occurrence clusters. When HLA alleles, especially DR and DQ, strongly co-occurred, attributing TCR associations to individual alleles was difficult. A later analysis found that most CMV-associated TCR beta chains appeared HLA-restricted, with HLA associations seemingly driven largely by CMV exposure. Presence/absence analyses assumed roughly uniform sequencing depth across donors, an assumption that may not hold. A cluster of highly shared sequence variants was judged likely to represent a technical artifact of the sequencing pipeline. A later genetic analysis associated a missense DCLRE1C variant with V-gene and J-gene trimming of TCR beta chains, and an independent cohort replicated the association. A later analysis found that HLA-associated TCR beta chains were more clonally expanded and had lower generation probabilities than equally common non-associated chains. Most TCR sequences were observed very rarely across donors, whereas some public TCRs were present in many individuals. A few of the identified cytomegalovirus-associated TCR beta chains were confirmed in vitro to be specific for cytomegalovirus antigens.

The cohort consisted of 650 to 700 healthy bone marrow donors. Cohort members were all nominally healthy when sampled, although unrecorded immune exposures were likely present. The donor tested CMV seronegative and was one of the 352 seronegative cohort members. Each donor provided a peripheral blood sample, and peripheral blood mononuclear cells were used for TCR beta sequencing. Genomic DNA was extracted from the blood cell samples with the Qiagen DNeasy Blood Extraction Kit. This clone occurred a few times. This clone's antigen is unknown. No base qualities exist here, and no much larger clone lies one base off it. The method was the immunoSEQ multiplex PCR assay. For the multiplex PCR, a mixture combining 60 forward primers for TCR Vbeta segments and 13 reverse primers for TCR Jbeta segments was used. Amplification of the CDR3 region of rearranged TCR beta genes was performed with a multiplex PCR assay on genomic DNA. The amplified TCR beta libraries were sequenced on the Illumina HiSeq System as 87-base-pair reads. For the original study's pipeline: A later analysis counted some 80 million unique TCR beta chains across the 640 or so repertoires, and some 11 million of these chains were shared by at least two donors. Raw reads were error-corrected and collapsed into unique sequences with a nearest-neighbor algorithm that merged closely related sequences to remove PCR and sequencing errors. Alignment of CDR3 sequences to IMGT reference sequences was used to assign V, D and J gene segments. For a sequence to be retained, a match of at least six nucleotides to both a V gene segment and a J gene segment was required. Rearrangements were classified as productive when the CDR3 lacked stop codons and remained in frame with V and J, and all other rearrangements were classified as non-productive. CDR3 was defined by IMGT convention, running from the second conserved V-encoded cysteine to the conserved J-encoded phenylalanine. The earlier analysis of about 640 of the donors excluded any sequence lacking an unambiguous match to a single V gene segment. In an earlier analysis of more than 500 of the donors, a V segment was called functional when productive rearrangements were above 56.7%, and segregating when the standard deviation between donors exceeded 5%. A statistical classification framework was built to diagnose cytomegalovirus status from the catalog of TCR beta chain sequences. In a later analysis, TCR nucleotide sequences were compared against IMGT/GENE-DB human TR gene sequences so that V and J genes could be assigned. The TCRdist pipeline was used in a later analysis to assign CDR3 sequences and most-parsimonious VDJ recombination scenarios. In a later analysis, each TCR beta chain was defined by its CDR3 amino acid sequence together with its V-gene family, and reads lacking a unique V-gene family were excluded. A later analysis removed several hundred highly shared, low-generation-probability nucleotide sequences to deal with suspected cross-contamination and a sequencing artifact. A later analysis calculated a clonal expansion index for each public chain from normalized within-repertoire ranks of inferred template counts. Generation probabilities in a later analysis came from a VDJ recombination model fitted to out-of-frame rearrangements, and those results were checked against IGoR. In a later analysis, hypergeometric tests were used to score TCR-TCR, TCR-HLA and TCR-CMV co-occurrence, with a repertoire-size bias correction applied to TCR pairs. False discovery rates were estimated in a later analysis by permuting HLA or CMV assignments 20 times. In a later analysis, co-occurring TCRs were grouped with DBSCAN, and TCRdist sequence similarity was added when clustering was performed within HLA-allele-positive subsets. Co-occurrence clustering excluded repertoires with fewer than 30,000 or more than 120,000 public chains, plus five with anomalous nucleotide sharing. TCRdb retrieved this table from immuneACCESS and kept in-frame rearrangements only. Not all clones are present; in checked studies, unresolved V genes account for under half, and no reason is known for the remainder. V and J calls and clone size are given by that table; D and trimming were obtained from the DNA. Present in this sample are hundreds of thousands of clones, over 85% of which were seen just once. The ten most abundant clones make up roughly 2.1% of the sample.

Sequencing was done on a sample of PBMCs. The TCR sequence derives from a young woman in good health and CMV-seronegative.

The sequenced DNA: TGTGCCAGCAGGTTACAGGGAAACACTGAAGCTTTCTTT. It specifies CASRLQGNTEAFF. The chain was built from TRBV2 and TRBJ1-1, and possibly TRBD1, on 6 matching bases. Looking up the germline V gene yields CDR1 SNHLY and CDR2 FYNNEI. Trimming takes 6 bases from V and 2 bases from J, and the germline ends sit 10 bases apart. The CDR3 goes from the cysteine to the phenylalanine over 13 residues. Left in the record is the CDR3 DNA by itself, 39 bases read in frame from the first base.